The entry that follows covers one T cell receptor (beta chain) sequence. Antigen: not known. This sample is drawn from a study of regulatory T cells in long-lasting Graves disease. Arm-PCR of CDR3 regions and iRepertoire HTBI primers were the basis on which TCR beta libraries were built. MiXCR, applied by TCRdb to the multiplex PCR reads, yields one record per CDR3 protein. The sample carries hundreds of thousands of distinct CDR3 sequences, 13% recorded once. V lost 6 bases and J lost 4; bases outside the gene matches: 13. There are 19 residues in the CDR3. Time point here: newly diagnosed GD, antithyroid drugs for less than 3 months. There was RNA extracted from PBMCs, and the TCR library was made from it. General study results and limits: Reduced TCR diversity was observed in persistent Graves' patients versus newly diagnosed patients.

These same records also appear under a second study, on T cells in Graves' hyperthyroidism and ophthalmopathy. That report adds: Stable disease denoted Graves' hyperthyroidism without ophthalmopathy progression within 18 months. The HTBI primer set served for first-round RT-PCR of the TCR CDR3.

V usage is TRBV12-3 or TRBV12-4 and J usage is TRBJ2-2, with 14 bases identical to TRBD2. Sequencing used peripheral blood mononuclear cells (PBMCs), obtained at new diagnosis, from a patient treated with antithyroid drugs. The receptor's source is a man aged 25-45 years with Graves disease. CDR3 amino acids: CASSSGTSGSRDRTGELFF. The CDR3 DNA follows: TGTGCCAGCAGCTCCGGGACTAGCGGGAGTAGAGATCGCACCGGGGAGCTGTTTTTT.